This TCR beta chain came from a study of blood T cell repertoires in COVID-19. At the level of the study: The cDNA or gDNA used as material had been derived from T cells, B-cell-depleted T cells, or PBMCs.

This clone has a handful of counts. V lost 0 bases, J lost 9 bases, and 12 bases lay in between. The CDR3 has 14 amino acids. Germline V gene sequence: CDR1 LGHNA, CDR2 YSLEER. Sequencing was performed with immunoSEQ multiplex PCR; in TCRdb, only in-frame clones are kept and a portion is missing. The data contain 300,000 to 350,000 clones, around 80% of them seen just once; the ten biggest clones take up approximately 3.1%. The V call is TRBV4-3, the J call TRBJ2-1; D gene unclear. The clonotype was recovered from a man between 25 and 39 years old with active or convalescent COVID-19. Sequencing was done on a sample of peripheral blood. The CDR3 here is CASSQDSLRPEQFF. The CDR3 DNA is TGCGCCAGCAGCCAAGATAGCCTCCGACCTGAGCAGTTCTTC.